Below are 22 T cell receptor beta chains sequenced from a single sample in a study of PD-1 blockade in classical Hodgkin lymphoma. The assay was immunoSEQ multiplex PCR, and TCRdb's table has in-frame clones only and misses some. The sample yields 20,000 to 25,000 clones, approximately 94% seen once. Time point indicated: newly diagnosed, previously untreated cHL patient sample. Sequenced material: peripheral blood mononuclear cells (PBMCs). These receptors were taken from a human donor with classical Hodgkin lymphoma.

This clone was seen just once. The chain has TRBV11-2 and TRBJ1-2; D not certain. Germline V CDR1 and CDR2: SGHAT, FQNNGV. V dropped 2 bases and J dropped 8 bases, with 15 bases sitting between them. CDR3 size: 14 residues. The CDR3 DNA sequence: TGTGCCAGCAGCTTACTCGCCCGGGAGATGGGCTACACCTTC. Protein: CASSLLAREMGYTF.

The V gene is TRBV28, the J gene TRBJ2-7; D gene ambiguous. Germline V gene data show CDR1 as MDHEN and CDR2 as SYDVKM. The CDR3 sequence is 13 residues long. The V and J ends lost 3 bases and 3 bases respectively, with 9 bases between them. The DNA of the CDR3 is TGTGCCAGCAGTTTTAACAGAAACTACGAGCAGTACTTC. Translation: CASSFNRNYEQYF.

This chain uses TRBV28 with TRBJ1-2; D not resolved. CDR1 and CDR2 (germline): MDHEN, SYDVKM. The V gene lost 11 bases and the J gene lost 7 bases, with 11 bases spanning the gap. This CDR3 region has 10 residues. This CDR3 reads CAARRTGYTF. The CDR3 DNA sequence: TGTGCCGCACGGAGGACTGGCTACACCTTC.

V is TRBV5-3 and J is TRBJ1-1; 8 nucleotides line up with TRBD1. TRBV5-3 is an open reading frame, and its role is uncertain. The J segment lost 4 bases and the V segment lost 10 bases, leaving 18 bases of the junction unmatched. CDR3 length equals 16 residues. The CDR3 region has the DNA TGTGCCGGGGTGGGCAGGGGGCCATACTACTCCACTGAAGCTTTCTTT. Encoded protein: CAGVGRGPYYSTEAFF.

This chain joins TRBV5-4 and TRBJ2-5; no definite D call. The CDR3 is made up of 14 amino acids. Germline V gives CDR1 SGHNT, CDR2 YYREEE (reference sequence). Trimming left V 3 bases short and J 2 bases short, with 11 bases between. The CDR3 coding sequence is TGTGCCAGCAGCTCCCGGACGCATCAAGAGACCCAGTACTTC. This translates into CASSSRTHQETQYF.

The chain joins TRBV6-5 to TRBJ2-7, with D tentatively TRBD1 (5 bases). This CDR3 contains 14 residues. The V gene lost 2 bases and the J gene lost 1 base, with 9 bases spanning the gap. Germline CDR1 MNHEY, CDR2 SVGAGI. The CDR3 here is CASSYRGLSYEQYF. In nucleotides, the CDR3 is TGTGCCAGCAGTTACAGGGGTTTATCCTACGAGCAGTACTTC.

The V call is TRBV10-1, the J call TRBJ2-1; 8 positions match TRBD2. CDR3 length: 15 amino acids. The V and J ends lost 5 bases and 2 bases, in that order; junction bases with no gene match: 5. The germline gives CDR1 WNHNN, CDR2 SYGVQD (reference sequence). This chain's CDR3 is CASSSGGATYNEQFF. In DNA, the CDR3 is TGCGCCAGCAGTAGCGGGGGAGCCACCTACAATGAGCAGTTCTTC.

The chain uses TRBV4-1 and TRBJ2-6; D call uncertain. CDR1 and CDR2 from the germline V gene are MGHRA and YSYEKL. The length of the CDR3 is 15 residues. V lost 0 bases and J 0 bases, leaving 3 bases between the germline ends. Written as DNA, the CDR3 is TGCGCCAGCAGCCAAGATTCCTCTGGGGCCAACGTCCTGACTTTC. It codes for CASSQDSSGANVLTF.

This clone came up once. The chain has TRBV9 and TRBJ2-7; perhaps TRBD1 as D (6 bases). V was clipped by 3 bases and J by 4 bases, with 14 bases between them. The length of the CDR3 is 14 residues. Germline CDR1 reads SGDLS; CDR2 reads YYNGEE. The CDR3 is CASSGGTLAYEQYF. The DNA for the CDR3 is TGTGCCAGCAGCGGAGGGACACTTGCTTACGAGCAGTACTTC.

The rearrangement uses TRBV28 and TRBJ1-5, with 8 bases identical to TRBD1. The CDR3 is made up of 20 amino acids. The V gene's germline CDR1 is MDHEN and CDR2 SYDVKM. J was trimmed by 0 bases and V by 3 bases; bases with no gene match: 16. The CDR3 here is CASSFPSRQGAMYSNQPQHF. Here the CDR3 DNA reads TGTGCCAGCAGTTTTCCGTCCCGCCAGGGGGCGATGTATAGCAATCAGCCCCAGCATTTT.

The chain uses TRBV5-4 and TRBJ1-6, with D possibly matching TRBD1 (6 bases). CDR1 is SGHNT, CDR2 YYREEE, per germline (reference sequence). The ends were cut back, 1 base at V and 7 bases at J, with 6 bases in the middle. The CDR3 spans 13 residues. For the CDR3, the DNA is TGTGCCAGCAGCTTGAGGGGGAATTCACCCCTCCACTTT. Translated, it gives CASSLRGNSPLHF.

The V call is TRBV6-1, the J call TRBJ2-5; TRBD2 matches 8 bases. From germline, CDR1 is MNHNS and CDR2 SASEGT. The CDR3 totals 15 residues. With V trimmed by 8 bases and J by 5 bases, 13 bases remained unmatched. The CDR3 here is CASLTGGGALETQYF. The CDR3, as DNA: TGTGCCAGCCTGACGGGGGGGGGCGCTCTGGAGACCCAGTACTTC.

The chain uses TRBV5-5 and TRBJ2-7; 9 bases fit TRBD2. The CDR3 is 15 amino acids. Germline assignment: CDR1 SGHKS and CDR2 YYEKEE (reference sequence). Trimming took 3 bases from V and 3 from J; bases not matched to a gene: 7. For the CDR3, the DNA is TGTGCCAGCAGCTGGCGACTAGCGGATCGCTACGAGCAGTACTTC. Translation gives CASSWRLADRYEQYF.

By share, this clone counts as large (0.1 to 1%). The chain's CDR3 is CASSESRTGVYEQYF. The CDR3, as DNA: TGTGCCAGCAGTGAATCCCGGACAGGGGTGTACGAGCAGTACTTC. The chain couples TRBV6-1 to TRBJ2-7; 9 nucleotides line up with TRBD1. Germline V CDR1 and CDR2: MNHNS, SASEGT. Unmatched junction bases numbered 6, after V lost 2 bases and J lost 4 bases. CDR3 length: 15 residues.

The chain combines TRBV5-4 with TRBJ1-5; unclear D gene. Trimming removed 0 bases from V and 3 bases from J, with 4 bases in between. The CDR3 totals 13 residues. The germline V gene encodes CDR1 SGHNT and CDR2 YYREEE (reference sequence). CDR3 in DNA: TGTGCCAGCAGCTTGGACAACAATCAGCCCCAGCATTTT. Translation gives CASSLDNNQPQHF.

The genes are TRBV6-7 and TRBJ2-3; 7 bases fit TRBD2. TRBV6-7 falls under the ORF class, with uncertain function. The CDR3 sequence is 12 residues long. The trim removed 7 bases at V and 6 bases at J, leaving 4 bases unmatched. The CDR3 loop reads CASTAGYDTQYF. CDR3 in DNA: TGTGCCAGCACAGCGGGGTACGATACGCAGTATTTT.

V gene TRBV5-5 combines with J gene TRBJ2-1; 8 bases agree with TRBD2. This CDR3 spans 15 amino acids. Germline CDR1 SGHKS, CDR2 YYEKEE (reference sequence). With V trimmed by 9 bases and J by 3 bases, 11 bases remained unmatched. The CDR3 loop is CATSVLAGGYNEQFF. In DNA form, the CDR3 reads TGTGCCACCTCCGTTTTGGCGGGGGGCTACAATGAGCAGTTCTTC.

The V gene is TRBV19, the J gene TRBJ1-2; 9 bases are a match to TRBD1. Losses at the gene ends were 6 bases for V and 3 bases for J; bases not matched to a gene: 5. Germline CDR1 LNHDA, CDR2 SQIVND (reference sequence). The CDR3 totals 14 residues. The CDR3 DNA follows: TGTGCCAGTAGACAACAGGGGGCTCACTATGGCTACACCTTC. Protein sequence: CASRQQGAHYGYTF.

Concerning this clone itself: Other nucleotide sequences from this sample produce the same CDR3. The rearrangement uses TRBV7-9 and TRBJ2-3; 8 bases are a match to TRBD1. The germline gives CDR1 SEHNR, CDR2 FQNEAQ (reference sequence). CDR3 length: 17 residues. V was pared by 4 bases and J by 2 bases, with 11 bases of the junction left unmatched. In DNA form, the CDR3 reads TGTGCCAGCAGCTCAAAAAGGACAGGGCCCTACACAGATACGCAGTATTTT. It translates to CASSSKRTGPYTDTQYF.

The chain joins TRBV5-1 to TRBJ2-1; weak D call: TRBD2 (7 bases). With 0 bases removed from V and 9 bases from J, the gap between germline ends came to 22 bases. The length of the CDR3 is 17 residues. Germline V gene lookup returns CDR1 SGHRS and CDR2 YFSETQ. The CDR3 region is CASSLVEGGAIGGEQFF. Written as DNA, the CDR3 is TGCGCCAGCAGCTTGGTAGAAGGGGGGGCGATCGGTGGTGAGCAGTTCTTC.

The V and J genes are TRBV28 and TRBJ2-5; TRBD2 matches 9 bases. The germline V gene has CDR1 MDHEN and CDR2 SYDVKM. The CDR3 spans 15 residues. J gave up 2 bases and V 5 bases, and 6 bases lay outside the gene matches. The CDR3 sequence: CASSPRGGTQETQYF. CDR3 nucleotides: TGTGCCAGCAGTCCGCGGGGGGGAACGCAAGAGACCCAGTACTTC.

This clone was seen only once. The rearrangement joins TRBV5-4 to TRBJ1-2, with D tentatively TRBD1 (6 bases). The CDR3 totals 16 residues. Germline lookup yields CDR1 SGHNT and CDR2 YYREEE (reference sequence). V gave up 3 bases and J gave up 5 bases, with 20 bases separating them. As DNA, the CDR3 is TGTGCCAGCAGCTCCTACAGGGACGCCGGGGGTTATGGCTACACCTTC. Translated: CASSSYRDAGGYGYTF.